This T cell receptor beta chain was profiled in a study of cytomegalovirus exposure and HLA in healthy donors listed by TCRdb under 2017. In the study overall: An earlier analysis of approximately 640 of the donors reported 276 Gb of sequence data and roughly 110 million unique TCR beta sequences from about 179 million T cells. Roughly 320 gigabases of sequencing data and around 90 million unique TCR sequences made up an early release that covered 500 to 700 HLA-typed donors. The genetic ancestry cluster associated with self-reported Caucasian donors included 81% of the approximately 430 genotyped donors. The aim of the study was to test whether cataloging public T cell receptors could identify signatures of past pathogen exposure. The T cell repertoires of several hundred subjects were profiled by immunosequencing and related to cytomegalovirus serostatus. In addition to the first cohort of 666 subjects, a separate validation cohort of approximately 130 different subjects was used. High-throughput TCR immunosequencing, statistical association of individual TCRs with disease status, and machine learning were combined to predict cytomegalovirus infection status. A later analysis re-examined previously published TCR beta repertoires from about 700 donors and added high-resolution HLA genotyping to investigate patterns of TCR occurrence. In the later analysis, no new phenotypic data were used to find candidate immune exposures; instead, reliance was placed on TCR beta sequences and their occurrence across donors. An earlier analysis of around 580 of the donors used high-throughput TCR beta sequencing to judge whether each TCR beta V gene segment behaved as functional or pseudogenic. Donor age, sex, ethnicity and CMV serostatus were collected together with the repertoire data. In a later genetic analysis, genome-wide SNP genotypes for about three fifths of the roughly 670 donors were used, and that subset was treated as a discovery cohort. All discovery cohort repertoires had been generated using a single sequencing platform. HLA typing included class I and class II loci at four-digit resolution. The number of donors typed differed by locus, with 629-630 for A, B, C, DRB1 and DQB1, 522 for DQA1, some 570 for DPA1, and 400 to 490 for DPB1. A handful of DR-DQ haplotypes were treated as single units for association and clustering because of strong linkage in the cohort. Among a few hundred genotyped donors of the cohort, an average of about 240,000 unique TCR beta nucleotide sequences were sequenced per donor, approximately 20% of them non-productive. What the work shows at the level of the full study, not this receptor alone: A cluster of highly shared sequence variants was judged likely to represent a technical artifact of the sequencing pipeline. The 87-base-pair reads could not distinguish some IMGT-functional V segments, including TRBV6-2 and TRBV6-3, so those segments were excluded. A further reported finding was that TCR beta sequences accurately predicted the HLA-A and HLA-B alleles for most subjects in the first cohort. When HLA alleles, especially DR and DQ, strongly co-occurred, TCR associations were difficult to assign to individual alleles. Most CMV-associated TCR beta chains appeared to be HLA-restricted in a later analysis, and the HLA associations seemed to be driven largely by CMV exposure. This cohort had only TCR beta chains sequenced, and the lack of alpha or paired-chain data limited which features could be detected. In a later genetic analysis, a missense DCLRE1C variant was associated with V-gene and J-gene trimming of TCR beta chains, and the association was replicated in an independent cohort. In an earlier analysis of several hundred of the donors, most TCR beta V segments were observed in productive rearrangements about 87% or about 30% of the time, broadly matching IMGT annotations. In a later analysis, several top co-occurrence clusters were reported to appear linked to parvovirus B19, influenza, CMV and Epstein-Barr virus. At a false discovery rate of 0.05, a later analysis linked around 15,000 TCR beta sequences to specific HLA alleles. Cytomegalovirus status was reported to be diagnosed by the classifier with high specificity and sensitivity in both the original and validation cohorts. It was suggested by the authors that the approach could potentially be generalized to other disease states and immunological phenotypes. In a later analysis, HLA-associated TCR beta chains were found to be more clonally expanded and to have lower generation probabilities than equally common non-associated chains. Compared with the roughly 700-donor mean, donors in an Asian-associated ancestry cluster had fewer N-insertions in productive TCRs, according to a later genetic analysis. Roughly uniform sequencing depth across donors was assumed in presence/absence analyses, although this assumption may not hold. Because HLA typing was unavailable for some donors at each locus, only the typed subset was used in association tests. In a later analysis, the rate of TCR association differed among HLA loci, with DRB1 alleles having the most associated TCRs and HLA-C alleles having the fewest. In vitro tests confirmed that a few of the cytomegalovirus-associated TCR beta chains recognize cytomegalovirus antigens. Linkage disequilibrium might explain the correlated functional status among segregating V segments, but an unknown experimental factor could not be ruled out. For the cohort, immune exposure information was limited to CMV serostatus. Most TCR sequences were observed very rarely across donors, whereas some public TCRs were present in many individuals. The earlier analysis of almost 600 of the donors excluded roughly 16 rarely observed V segments, including chromosome 9 orphons, because counts were too low. The study gave a list of 150 to 200 TCR beta chains associated with cytomegalovirus.

The library came from the immunoSEQ multiplex PCR assay. For the multiplex PCR, a mixture combining 60 forward primers for TCR Vbeta segments and 13 reverse primers for TCR Jbeta segments was used. The CDR3 region of rearranged TCR beta genes was amplified from genomic DNA with a multiplex PCR assay. Amplified TCR beta libraries were sequenced as 87-base-pair reads on the Illumina HiSeq System. The original pipeline was this. A later analysis tallied 80 million to 95 million unique TCR beta chains across the 666 repertoires, and around 9.9 million of those chains were shared by two or more donors. To remove PCR and sequencing errors, raw reads were error-corrected and collapsed into unique sequences using a nearest-neighbor algorithm that merged closely related sequences. To assign V, D and J gene segments, CDR3 sequences were aligned to IMGT reference sequences. For a sequence to be retained, a match of at least six nucleotides to both a V gene segment and a J gene segment was required. Rearrangements were classified as productive when the CDR3 lacked stop codons and remained in frame with V and J, and all other rearrangements were classified as non-productive. Following IMGT convention, CDR3 was defined as the stretch from the second conserved V-encoded cysteine to the conserved J-encoded phenylalanine. The earlier analysis of about 590 of the donors excluded sequences that lacked an unambiguous match to a single V gene segment. An earlier analysis of some 610 of the donors called V segments functional above 56.7% productive rearrangements and segregating when the between-donor standard deviation exceeded 5%. A statistical classification framework was built for diagnosing cytomegalovirus status from the catalog of TCR beta chain sequences. V and J gene assignment, in a later analysis, came from comparing TCR nucleotide sequences with IMGT/GENE-DB human TR gene sequences. Using the TCRdist pipeline, a later analysis assigned CDR3 sequences along with most-parsimonious VDJ recombination scenarios. In a later analysis, each TCR beta chain was defined by its CDR3 amino acid sequence together with its V-gene family, and reads without a unique V-gene family were excluded. A later analysis removed over 500 highly shared, low-generation-probability nucleotide sequences to deal with suspected cross-contamination and a sequencing artifact. A later analysis calculated a clonal expansion index for each public chain from normalized within-repertoire ranks of inferred template counts. In a later analysis, generation probabilities were computed with a VDJ recombination model fitted to out-of-frame rearrangements, and the resulting probabilities were checked against IGoR. In a later analysis, hypergeometric tests were used to score TCR-TCR, TCR-HLA and TCR-CMV co-occurrence, with a repertoire-size bias correction applied to TCR pairs. To estimate false discovery rates, a later analysis permuted the HLA or CMV assignments 20 times. In a later analysis, co-occurring TCRs were grouped with DBSCAN, and TCRdist sequence similarity was added when clustering was performed within HLA-allele-positive subsets. Repertoires with fewer than 30,000 or more than 120,000 public chains, plus five repertoires with anomalous nucleotide sharing, were excluded from co-occurrence clustering. The table comes from immuneACCESS by way of TCRdb, which keeps in-frame sequences with V and J called. Part of the clones is missing from these tables; in studies checked, under half for an unresolved V gene and the rest for unknown reasons. V and J calls and clone size are as listed in that table; D and trimming were resolved from the DNA. This sample lists more than 95,000 clones; just under 75% were detected once. The ten biggest clones cover about 4.4% of the sample.

In total, roughly 710 healthy bone marrow donors made up the cohort. At the time of sampling, every cohort member was nominally healthy, though immune exposures that went unrecorded were likely present. The donor tested CMV seropositive, placing the donor among the approximately 290 seropositive members of the cohort. Each donor provided a peripheral blood sample, and peripheral blood mononuclear cells were used for TCR beta sequencing. The Qiagen DNeasy Blood Extraction Kit was used to extract genomic DNA from the blood cell samples. As concerns this clone: Its binding antigen is unknown. Base qualities were left out, and no much larger clone turns up one base away.

The junction shows trimming of 4 bases on V and 7 bases on J, and the gene matches do not reach 10 bases of it. Based on the germline V gene, the CDR1 and CDR2 sequences are SGDLS and YYNGEE. From its cysteine to its phenylalanine, the CDR3 spans 16 amino acids. Only the CDR3 DNA is retained, 48 bases long and in frame from the first base. This TCR was recovered from a man in his 60s in good health and CMV-seropositive. The specimen was PBMCs. The V and J segments used are TRBV9 and TRBJ2-1, and 11 junction bases match TRBD2. CDR3 reads: CASSPRIAGGLNEQFF. The nucleotide sequence is TGTGCCAGCAGCCCCCGGATAGCGGGGGGGCTGAATGAGCAGTTCTTC.